This T cell receptor beta chain was sequenced for a study of long-term antiretroviral therapy in people with HIV. Overall study findings and caveats: Whichever time point was examined, clones expanded before ART dominated the repertoire. Once patients were on ART, diversity went higher but still fell short of transplant donor controls.

This CDR3 has 15 residues. In germline, CDR1 is SSHAT, CDR2 FNYEAQ (reference sequence). V shed 1 base and J 0 bases; nucleotides not matched to a gene: 3. As to this clone: What it binds is not known.

Researchers ran immunoSEQ v3.0 at survey level. The data were produced by immunoSEQ multiplex PCR, yet TCRdb's version contains in-frame clones alone and is incomplete. The sample carries some 23,000 clones, around 80% recorded once. The starting material was unsorted PBMCs, obtained 1.2 years after starting antiretroviral therapy. This clonotype was obtained from a woman in her 40s with HIV. The chain employs TRBV7-7 and TRBJ2-7; 7 bases are a match to TRBD2. CDR3 residues: CASSLGAGVSYEQYF. CDR3 nucleotide sequence: TGTGCCAGCAGCTTAGGGGCGGGAGTCTCCTACGAGCAGTACTTC.